Below are 27 T cell receptor beta chains sequenced from a single sample in a study of post-analysis software for immune sequencing data. General study results and limits: Higher frequency in patients than in controls was seen for roughly 5 TRBV segments, with TRBV5-6, TRBV5-1 and TRBV20-1 among them.

The antigens of these receptors remain unknown. Incorporated into the TCR beta cDNA libraries were unique molecular identifiers, which served to reduce PCR and sequencing biases. A single record per CDR3 protein comes from TCRdb applying MiXCR to the PCR reads. The top ten hold roughly 0.53% of the sample, which has hundreds of thousands of distinct CDR3 sequences, 30% seen once. Sequenced material: blood. Receptor source: a girl between 10 and 17 years old with multiple sclerosis.

This sequence joins TRBV11-1 and TRBJ2-7; 11 bases align to TRBD2. Germline values: CDR1 SGHAT, CDR2 FQDESV (reference sequence). The J segment lost 2 bases and the V segment lost 1 base, leaving 19 bases of the junction unmatched. This CDR3 is 21 amino acids long. Here the CDR3 reads CASSLVGLTATGTSGAYEQYF. As DNA, the CDR3 is TGTGCCAGCAGCTTAGTGGGTTTGACGGCGACCGGGACTAGCGGTGCCTACGAGCAGTACTTC.

V and J are TRBV5-1 and TRBJ2-1; D is ambiguous. The end of the DNA fits TRBJ2-7 better, so the J call may be wrong. This CDR3 spans 13 amino acids. The germline gives CDR1 SGHRS, CDR2 YFSETQ. The CDR3 here is CASSTDGLYEQYF. The CDR3 nucleotides read TGCGCCAGCAGCACGGACGGTCTTTACGAGCAGTACTTC.

This clonotype was seen a few times. The chain recombines TRBV20-1 with TRBJ2-3, with TRBD1 identical over 7 bases. In germline, CDR1 is DFQATT, CDR2 SNEGSKA (reference sequence). V lost 0 bases to trimming and J lost 4 bases; unmatched junction nucleotides: 13. The CDR3 totals 17 residues. The CDR3 sequence: CSARDHQTGQPADTQYF. The CDR3 DNA follows: TGCAGTGCTAGAGATCACCAGACGGGACAGCCTGCAGATACGCAGTATTTT.

This clonotype was picked up a small number of times. The chain links TRBV20-1 to TRBJ2-5; D is ambiguous. In germline, CDR1 is DFQATT, CDR2 SNEGSKA (reference sequence). V lost 0 bases, J lost 4 bases, and 15 bases lay in between. The CDR3 loop spans 15 amino acids. The CDR3 is CSARDWGLSGETQYF. CDR3 sequence (DNA): TGCAGTGCTAGAGATTGGGGTCTATCGGGAGAGACCCAGTACTTC.

V and J are TRBV3-1 and TRBJ2-1; the D is unclear. The CDR3 has 14 amino acids. In germline, CDR1 is LGHDT, CDR2 YNNKEL (reference sequence). Trimming cost V 1 base and J 13 bases, with 17 bases left between them. DNA of the CDR3: TGTGCCAGCAGCCAAGTCGCTTCGTTGGCTGCTCAGTTCTTC. Its translation is CASSQVASLAAQFF.

In this sample, this clonotype turned up a few times. The rearrangement links TRBV12-3 or TRBV12-4 to TRBJ1-5; D gene unclear. This CDR3 contains 14 residues. Trimming took off 6 bases at V and 0 bases at J, with 9 bases between the two ends. CDR3 sequence: CASSPGFSNQPQHF. The CDR3 region has the DNA TGTGCCAGCAGCCCGGGATTTAGCAATCAGCCCCAGCATTTT.

V is TRBV4-3 and J is TRBJ2-1; 14 positions agree with TRBD2. This CDR3 region has 15 residues. After removal of 4 bases from V and 9 bases from J, the junction contained 5 bases not matched to a gene. The V gene's germline CDR1 is LGHNA and CDR2 YSLEER. The CDR3 coding sequence is TGCGCCAGCAGCCGCGGGACTAGCGGGAGAAGTGAGCAGTTCTTC. Translated: CASSRGTSGRSEQFF.

The rearrangement links TRBV20-1 to TRBJ2-1; D ambiguous. V gave up 0 bases and J gave up 0 bases, with 18 bases separating them. This CDR3 comprises 18 residues. CDR1 DFQATT and CDR2 SNEGSKA come from the germline V gene (reference sequence). The CDR3 DNA is TGCAGTGCTAGAGATCGGCTAGTTGTTGTACCCTCCTACAATGAGCAGTTCTTC. Encoded protein: CSARDRLVVVPSYNEQFF.

This rearrangement joins TRBV6-5 to TRBJ1-2; 9 bases fit TRBD1. Per germline, CDR1 MNHEY and CDR2 SVGAGI. Trimming at V came to 8 bases and at J to 4 bases, leaving 11 bases not matched to a gene. This CDR3 is 15 amino acids long. The CDR3 nucleotides read TGTGCCAGCGCGTATAACGGACAGGGGACCTATGGCTACACCTTC. This translates into CASAYNGQGTYGYTF.

This clonotype was seen a single time. The chain joins TRBV6-2 or TRBV6-3 to TRBJ1-2; 7 nucleotides match TRBD1. With 5 bases clipped from V and 8 bases from J, the junction kept 5 bases outside the gene matches. Germline CDR1 MNHEY, CDR2 SVGEGT. The CDR3 is 12 residues long. The chain's CDR3 is CASSPTGRGYTF. The CDR3 DNA is TGTGCCAGCAGTCCGACAGGGCGCGGCTACACCTTC.

The V and J genes are TRBV6-6 and TRBJ2-5, with D maybe TRBD1 (5 bases). Trimming removed 10 bases from V and 0 bases from J, with 12 bases in between. The CDR3 is made up of 13 amino acids. Germline CDR1 is MNHNY and CDR2 is SVGAGI (reference sequence). CDR3 loop: CATNRQYQETQYF. As DNA, the CDR3 is TGTGCCACCAACCGACAGTACCAAGAGACCCAGTACTTC.

V usage is TRBV7-9 and J usage is TRBJ2-7; no firm D call. The V end lost 3 bases, the J end lost 7 bases, and 7 bases lay between the germline ends. The germline gives CDR1 SEHNR, CDR2 FQNEAQ (reference sequence). The CDR3 runs 11 residues. The CDR3 loop reads CASSFRFEQYF. For the CDR3, the DNA is TGTGCCAGCAGCTTTAGGTTTGAGCAGTACTTC.

In this sample, this clonotype turned up a few times. The chain combines TRBV7-9 with TRBJ2-2; D is ambiguous. V was pared by 1 base and J by 1 base, with 4 bases between. The germline CDR1 and CDR2 sequences are SEHNR and FQNEAQ (reference sequence). The CDR3 has 14 residues. For the CDR3, the DNA is TGTGCCAGCAGCTTAGTCCGGAACACCGGGGAGCTGTTTTTT. Protein product: CASSLVRNTGELFF. Supplemented by reference TRBV7-9 and TRBJ2-2, the full variable domain reads DTGVSQNPRHKITKRGQNVTFRCDPISEHNRLYWYRQTLGQGPEFLTYFQNEAQLEKSRLLSDRFSAERPKGSFSTLEIQRTEQGDSAMYLCASSLVRNTGELFFGEGSRLTVL.

The chain recombines TRBV18 with TRBJ2-7; 11 bases agree with TRBD2. Germline CDR1 and CDR2: KGHSH and LQKENI. The CDR3 runs to 15 residues. Germline trimming cut 5 bases from V and 5 bases from J; bases unmatched to any gene: 8. CDR3 in amino acids: CASSETSGSFDEQYF. The CDR3 DNA reads as TGTGCCAGCTCAGAAACTAGCGGGAGTTTTGACGAGCAGTACTTC.

This clonotype was observed many times. The genes are TRBV20-1 and TRBJ2-1; D is unclear. V gave up 5 bases and J gave up 9 bases, with 20 bases separating them. The V gene's germline CDR1 is DFQATT and CDR2 SNEGSKA (reference sequence). CDR3 size: 14 residues. This CDR3 is CSAGVGETQFEQFF. The DNA for the CDR3 is TGCAGTGCTGGGGTGGGTGAAACCCAATTTGAGCAGTTCTTC.

Concerning this clonotype itself: A single base separates this from a much larger clone, so it may be a read error. V usage is TRBV2 and J usage is TRBJ2-1; 9 nucleotides match TRBD1. The assigned J gene may be wrong: the sequence end matches TRBJ2-7 better. This CDR3 spans 16 amino acids. Germline CDR1 and CDR2: SNHLY and FYNNEI. For the CDR3, the DNA is TGTGCCAGCAATCCGGGACAGGGACTCTCCTACAATGAGCAGTACTTC. Translated, it gives CASNPGQGLSYNEQYF.

V and J are TRBV7-2 and TRBJ2-7; D possibly matches TRBD1 or TRBD2 (5 bases each). The CDR3 sequence is 15 residues long. With 5 bases removed from V and 3 bases from J, the gap between germline ends came to 17 bases. Germline loops: CDR1 SGHTA, CDR2 FQGNSA. Here the CDR3 reads CASSALGQGRYEQYF. CDR3 in DNA: TGTGCCAGCAGCGCCCTCGGGCAGGGACGCTACGAGCAGTACTTC.

The V gene is TRBV5-6, the J gene TRBJ1-4; D possibly corresponds to TRBD1 (5 bases). The CDR3 is made up of 15 amino acids. CDR1 SGHDT and CDR2 YYEEEE come from the germline V gene. V lost 4 bases to trimming and J lost 6 bases, with 16 bases between them. CDR3 amino acids: CASSPPGPGHEKLFF. The CDR3 bases are TGTGCCAGCAGCCCGCCGGGACCGGGCCATGAAAAACTGTTTTTT.

This chain joins TRBV5-1 and TRBJ2-2; D uncertain. The CDR3 runs 16 residues. V was clipped by 0 bases and J by 3 bases, with 12 bases between them. The germline V gene encodes CDR1 SGHRS and CDR2 YFSETQ. CDR3 region: CASSLAGRPDTGELFF. The CDR3 DNA follows: TGCGCCAGCAGCTTGGCCGGGCGGCCGGACACCGGGGAGCTGTTTTTT.

This clonotype was detected only a few times. V gene TRBV20-1 combines with J gene TRBJ1-2; D may be TRBD1 (5 bases). V was clipped by 6 bases and J by 4 bases, with 21 bases between them. The CDR3 runs 15 residues. The V gene's germline CDR1 is DFQATT and CDR2 SNEGSKA (reference sequence). The CDR3 loop reads CSALTGDLVTYGYTF. The CDR3 nucleotides are TGCAGTGCCCTCACGGGGGACCTTGTAACCTATGGCTACACCTTC.

This clonotype turned up a few times. J is TRBJ1-5 and V is TRBV20-1; 7 bases are a match to TRBD1. Germline CDR1 reads DFQATT; CDR2 reads SNEGSKA (reference sequence). Germline trimming cut 5 bases from V and 2 bases from J; bases unmatched to any gene: 3. There are 13 residues in the CDR3. CDR3 amino acids: CSAFTGGNQPQHF. CDR3 DNA: TGCAGTGCTTTTACAGGGGGCAATCAGCCCCAGCATTTT.

This clonotype showed up just a few times. This chain connects TRBV5-1 to TRBJ2-1, with TRBD1 matching 9 bases. The CDR3 spans 16 residues. The germline gives CDR1 SGHRS, CDR2 YFSETQ. Unmatched junction bases numbered 11, after V lost 0 bases and J lost 10 bases. The CDR3 bases are TGCGCCAGCAGCTTGGCACAGGGGGCGAAAATAGGGGAGCAGTTCTTC. Translating it yields CASSLAQGAKIGEQFF.

V gene TRBV4-2 combines with J gene TRBJ2-1; the D gene is possibly TRBD2 (6 bases). CDR3 size: 12 residues. V dropped 0 bases and J dropped 14 bases, with 11 bases sitting between them. CDR1 LGHNA and CDR2 YNFKEQ come from the germline V gene. The CDR3 sequence is CASSQDRGNEFF. The CDR3, as DNA: TGTGCCAGCAGCCAAGATCGCGGGAATGAGTTCTTC.

V usage is TRBV9 and J usage is TRBJ2-1, with 12 nucleotides matching TRBD2. After removal of 0 bases from V and 8 bases from J, the junction contained 9 bases not matched to a gene. CDR1 and CDR2 (germline): SGDLS, YYNGEE. This CDR3 spans 17 amino acids. The CDR3 sequence: CASSVGTSGMTGDEQFF. In DNA form, the CDR3 reads TGTGCCAGCAGCGTAGGGACTAGCGGGATGACGGGGGATGAGCAGTTCTTC.

The chain combines TRBV28 with TRBJ2-1; 12 nucleotides match TRBD2. The CDR3 has 16 amino acids. Trimming removed 6 bases from V and 6 bases from J; junction bases left unmatched: 9. Germline values: CDR1 MDHEN, CDR2 SYDVKM. CDR3 bases: TGTGCCAGCAGCCGTGTACTAGCGGGAGGTTCCAATGAGCAGTTCTTC. It translates to CASSRVLAGGSNEQFF.

This clonotype has at least ten counts. The chain employs TRBV6-2 or TRBV6-3 and TRBJ2-3, with D perhaps TRBD1 or TRBD2 (6 bases each). Germline values: CDR1 MNHEY, CDR2 SVGEGT. The CDR3 contains 16 residues. The V gene lost 4 bases and the J gene lost 5 bases, with 19 bases spanning the gap. The CDR3 nucleotides read TGTGCCAGCAGTTGGGGGGCGCGAGGAGTTGGAGATACGCAGTATTTT. Protein product: CASSWGARGVGDTQYF.

In this sample, this clonotype turned up a few times. This chain joins TRBV4-3 and TRBJ2-7; unclear D gene. With 0 bases removed from V and 3 bases from J, the gap between germline ends came to 12 bases. The CDR3 extends over 15 amino acids. Germline CDR1 reads LGHNA; CDR2 reads YSLEER. The CDR3: CASSQDASYRYEQYF. In DNA, the CDR3 is TGCGCCAGCAGCCAAGATGCGTCTTACCGCTACGAGCAGTACTTC.